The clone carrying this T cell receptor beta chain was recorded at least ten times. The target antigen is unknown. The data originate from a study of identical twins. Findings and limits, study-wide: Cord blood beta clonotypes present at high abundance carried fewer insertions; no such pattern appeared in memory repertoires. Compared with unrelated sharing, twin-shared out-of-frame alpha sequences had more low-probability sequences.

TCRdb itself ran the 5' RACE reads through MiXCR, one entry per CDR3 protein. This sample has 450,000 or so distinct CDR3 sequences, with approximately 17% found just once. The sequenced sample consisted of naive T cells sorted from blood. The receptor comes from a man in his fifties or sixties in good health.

CDR3 sequence (DNA): TGCGCCAGCAGCGTAGGACAGGGTAACAATCAGCCCCAGCATTTT. This codes for CASSVGQGNNQPQHF. J is TRBJ1-5 and V is TRBV5-1; TRBD1 matches at 8 bases. Germline V lookup: CDR1 SGHRS, CDR2 YFSETQ. V lost 4 bases, J lost 3 bases, and 6 bases stayed unmatched. CDR3 size: 15 residues. Full variable domain (remainder filled in from reference TRBV5-1 and TRBJ1-5): KAGVTQTPRYLIKTRGQQVTLSCSPISGHRSVSWYQQTPGQGLQFLFEYFSETQRNKGNFPGRFSGRQFSNSRSEMNVSTLELGDSALYLCASSVGQGNNQPQHFGDGTRLSIL.